This T cell receptor beta chain was sequenced in a study of PD-L1 blockade in urothelial cancer. Study context: Males with bladder-origin urothelial cancer constituted about nine tenths of the roughly 30 patients. At 6 weeks and at 3 weeks (second dose) after treatment start, blood was analyzed. Study results and caveats: Patients who had durable benefit saw their tumor-associated blood clones expand more at 3 weeks.

Spiking each PCR with synthetic TCR analog templates was performed. Only in-frame clones appear in the TCRdb table, and some are missing; sequencing was by immunoSEQ multiplex PCR. Counted here are over 15,000 clones, 87% occurring once; the ten biggest clones make up about 5.6%. Regarding this clone: Its antigen is undetermined.

This CDR3 spans 19 amino acids. Germline assignment: CDR1 SEHNR and CDR2 FQNEAQ (reference sequence). V dropped 4 bases and J dropped 8; count of bases not matched to a gene: 21. The specimen comprised PBMCs, sampled around atezolizumab (anti-PD-L1) treatment. The receptor's source is a man in his fifties or sixties with urothelial cancer. This sequence joins TRBV7-9 and TRBJ1-4; the match to TRBD1 covers 8 bases. The CDR3 DNA reads as TGTGCCAGCAGCTCCCAGGAGCTGACAGGGGAGTGGGGTAGAGAAAAACTGTTTTTT. This gives the protein CASSSQELTGEWGREKLFF.